These 3 T cell receptor beta chains came from one sample sequenced in a study of long-term antiretroviral therapy in people with HIV (dated by TCRdb to the early 2020s). Sequencing of the TRB variable region was done with the immunoSEQ hsTCRB v3.0 assay at survey level resolution. The clones in this table, taken by TCRdb from immuneACCESS, are in-frame only. Not every clone is retained; where verified, under half of the shortfall comes from an unresolved V gene, and the cause of the rest is unknown. This sample gives around 19,000 clones in total; approximately 77% of them show up just once. The ten largest clones take up over 8.5% of the sample. The sequencing here drew on unsorted PBMCs, taken 2.3 to 2.5 years after starting antiretroviral therapy. These receptors all stem from a man in his forties with HIV.

The rearrangement links TRBV7-9 to TRBJ1-2; D is uncertain. The CDR3 contains 11 residues. V lost 5 bases and J 8 bases, leaving 9 bases between the germline ends. Germline-derived CDR1 and CDR2 are SEHNR and FQNEAQ (reference sequence). The CDR3 reads CASSPEKGYTF. The DNA of the CDR3 is TGTGCCAGCAGCCCCGAAAAAGGCTACACCTTC.

This chain links TRBV5-1 with TRBJ1-1; D perhaps matches TRBD1 (6 bases). The length of the CDR3 is 15 residues. The V end lost 5 bases, the J end lost 0 bases, and 14 bases lay between the germline ends. From germline, CDR1 is SGHRS and CDR2 YFSETQ. The CDR3 spells CASSSTGDMNTEAFF. The CDR3 DNA reads as TGCGCCAGCAGTTCCACGGGGGACATGAACACTGAAGCTTTCTTT. Supplemented by reference TRBV5-1 and TRBJ1-1, the full variable domain reads KAGVTQTPRYLIKTRGQQVTLSCSPISGHRSVSWYQQTPGQGLQFLFEYFSETQRNKGNFPGRFSGRQFSNSRSEMNVSTLELGDSALYLCASSSTGDMNTEAFFGQGTRLTVV.

As DNA, the CDR3 is TGTGCCAGCAGCTTCGGCCCCCGCACCCAAGCGGGAGGGGGCGATGAGCAGTTCTTC. Translated: CASSFGPRTQAGGGDEQFF. The V and J genes are TRBV7-9 and TRBJ2-1, with 10 bases matching TRBD2. V dropped 3 bases and J dropped 8; count of bases not matched to a gene: 19. The CDR3 totals 19 residues. CDR1 is SEHNR and CDR2 is FQNEAQ in the germline V gene (reference sequence).